The TCR beta chain under discussion was sequenced for a study of blood T cell repertoires in COVID-19. The wider study: COVID-19 samples collected from the United States, Italy and Spain covered acute and convalescent phases.

The length of the CDR3 is 14 residues. Germline V lookup: CDR1 SGDLS, CDR2 YYNGEE. J lost 2 bases, V lost 2 bases, and 1 base had no gene match. Produced via immunoSEQ multiplex PCR; TCRdb's table is partial and in-frame only. Seen here are tens of thousands of clones, 80% to 85% observed once, and the top ten hold under 30%. The receptor was derived from a human donor in a cohort sampled during active COVID-19. V and J are TRBV9 and TRBJ2-3, with 8 bases aligning to TRBD2. The sequenced material came from peripheral blood. The CDR3 DNA reads as TGTGCCAGCAGCGTTAGCGGGGTCACAGATACGCAGTATTTT. It encodes CASSVSGVTDTQYF.